Presented here are 15 T cell receptor beta chains from one specimen sequenced in a study of blood T cell repertoires in COVID-19. The assay was immunoSEQ multiplex PCR, and TCRdb's table has in-frame clones only and misses some. This table has about 130,000 clones, nearly 70% appearing once. Sequencing was performed on peripheral blood. These receptors originate from a woman aged 70-85 years with acute or convalescent COVID-19.

Details on this clone: A junction boundary mismatches the germline segment, possibly from a read error. J is TRBJ2-5 and V is TRBV10-1; perhaps TRBD2 as D (6 bases). The germline CDR1 and CDR2 sequences are WNHNN and SYGVQD (reference sequence). The CDR3 is made up of 13 amino acids. The CDR3 is CVSSDGRGETQYF. CDR3 sequence (DNA): TGCGTCAGCAGTGACGGGAGAGGAGAGACCCAGTACTTC.

The gene calls are TRBV3-1 (or the pseudogene TRBV3-2) and TRBJ2-7; D unresolved. The CDR3 has 15 amino acids. Trimming stripped 1 base from V and 0 bases from J, with 10 bases between. From germline, CDR1 is LGHDT and CDR2 YNNKEL (reference sequence). The DNA for the CDR3 is TGTGCCAGCAGCCAAGGAGGCAAGACCTCCTACGAGCAGTACTTC. Encoded protein: CASSQGGKTSYEQYF.

This clone was detected ten times or more. The chain employs TRBV19 and TRBJ1-1; 7 bases match TRBD1. This CDR3 is 14 amino acids long. J gave up 6 bases and V 5 bases, and 9 bases lay outside the gene matches. Germline V CDR1 and CDR2: LNHDA, SQIVND (reference sequence). CDR3 sequence reads: CASSARQGNAEAFF. DNA of the CDR3: TGTGCCAGTAGTGCAAGACAGGGTAACGCTGAAGCTTTCTTT.

The V gene is TRBV30, the J gene TRBJ1-1, with 10 bases lining up with TRBD1. With V trimmed by 3 bases and J by 4 bases, 5 bases remained unmatched. Germline-derived CDR1 and CDR2 are GTSNPN and SVGIG (reference sequence). There are 14 residues in the CDR3. CDR3 sequence reads: CAWRRQGAATEAFF. The CDR3 region has the DNA TGTGCCTGGAGAAGACAGGGGGCGGCCACTGAAGCTTTCTTT. The full variable domain, its missing parts supplied by reference TRBV30 and TRBJ1-1, is SQTIHQWPATLVQPVGSPLSLECTVEGTSNPNLYWYRQAAGRGLQLLFYSVGIGQISSEVPQNLSASRPQDRQFILSSKKLLLSDSGFYLCAWRRQGAATEAFFGQGTRLTVV.

The chain links TRBV9 to TRBJ1-2, with D perhaps matching TRBD1 (5 bases). Trimming pared 3 bases from V and 2 bases from J, leaving 23 bases between. The CDR3 runs to 18 residues. Germline V gives CDR1 SGDLS, CDR2 YYNGEE. CDR3 nucleotides: TGTGCCAGCAGCGCTCGACAGTCGCTTTCGAATTTAAACTATGGCTACACCTTC. Translated: CASSARQSLSNLNYGYTF.

This clone was recorded a few times. The chain links TRBV10-1 to TRBJ2-2; no definite D call. Germline CDR1 is WNHNN and CDR2 is SYGVQD (reference sequence). V shed 4 bases and J shed 6 bases, with 9 bases lying between them. The CDR3 contains 13 residues. The CDR3 nucleotides read TGCGCCAGCAGTGCGGTAGCTTCCGGGGAGCTGTTTTTT. Its translation is CASSAVASGELFF.

DNA of the CDR3: TGTGCCAGCAGCTTACAAGGAGCCTACGAGCAGTACTTC. Its translation is CASSLQGAYEQYF. V gene TRBV7-2 combines with J gene TRBJ2-7, with D hard to call. Trimming stripped 2 bases from V and 2 bases from J, with 7 bases between. Germline V gene data show CDR1 as SGHTA and CDR2 as FQGNSA. The CDR3 runs 13 residues. The full variable domain, in which reference TRBV7-2 and TRBJ2-7 provide the parts outside the CDR3, is GAGVSQSPSNKVTEKGKDVELRCDPISGHTALYWYRQSLGQGLEFLIYFQGNSAPDKSGLPSDRFSAERTGGSVSTLTIQRTQQEDSAVYLCASSLQGAYEQYFGPGTRLTVT.

This chain connects TRBV5-1 to TRBJ2-3; TRBD2 agrees at 13 bases. The CDR3 runs to 16 residues. Trimming cost V 4 bases and J 2 bases; bases outside gene matches: 4. Germline CDR1 SGHRS, CDR2 YFSETQ. The CDR3 sequence is CASSRGTSGNTDTQYF. The CDR3 bases are TGCGCCAGCAGCAGGGGGACTAGCGGGAACACAGATACGCAGTATTTT.

This clone has just a few counts. The V and J genes are TRBV7-3 and TRBJ2-1; D is unclear. This CDR3 has 12 residues. The V end lost 9 bases, the J end lost 7 bases, and 13 bases lay between the germline ends. Germline-derived CDR1 and CDR2 are SGHTA and FQGTGA. Here the CDR3 DNA reads TGTGCCAGAAGAAGAAGCCCGAATGAGCAGTTCTTC. Protein sequence: CARRRSPNEQFF. Supplemented by reference TRBV7-3 and TRBJ2-1, the full variable domain reads GAGVSQTPSNKVTEKGKYVELRCDPISGHTALYWYRQSLGQGPEFLIYFQGTGAADDSGLPNDRFFAVRPEGSVSTLKIQRTERGDSAVYLCARRRSPNEQFFGPGTRLTVL.

This clone was observed a few times. The chain links TRBV27 to TRBJ2-5, with a tentative D call TRBD1 (5 bases). Trimming shortened V by 4 bases and J by 3 bases, and 18 bases separated the two germline ends. Germline CDR1 MNHEY, CDR2 SMNVEV (reference sequence). The CDR3 totals 16 residues. CDR3 in amino acids: CASSWTSGQGEETQYF. DNA for the CDR3: TGTGCCAGCAGTTGGACGTCAGGGCAGGGTGAAGAGACCCAGTACTTC.

The V gene is TRBV25-1, the J gene TRBJ2-7, with 8 bases matching TRBD1. The germline V gene encodes CDR1 MGHDK and CDR2 SYGVNS. CDR3 length: 17 amino acids. The V gene end was trimmed by 2 bases and the J gene end by 1 base; junction bases not matched to a gene: 10. CDR3 sequence reads: CASSERWTGKGSYEQYF. CDR3 nucleotides: TGTGCCAGCAGTGAACGATGGACAGGGAAGGGTTCCTACGAGCAGTACTTC.

The genes are TRBV13 and TRBJ2-7, with 8 bases that match TRBD2. This CDR3 has 17 amino acids. Per the germline V gene, CDR1 is PRHDT and CDR2 is FYEKMQ (reference sequence). Trimming removed 0 bases from V and 0 bases from J; junction bases left unmatched: 7. CDR3 residues: CASSLGIVAGSSYEQYF. The CDR3 bases are TGTGCCAGCAGCTTAGGGATAGTAGCGGGGAGCTCCTACGAGCAGTACTTC.

The chain has TRBV2 and TRBJ2-6; D unresolved. This CDR3 spans 14 amino acids. Trimming pared 6 bases from V and 4 bases from J, leaving 10 bases between. Germline CDR1 is SNHLY and CDR2 is FYNNEI. The CDR3 is CASSYHPGANVLTF. The CDR3 region has the DNA TGTGCCAGCAGCTATCACCCAGGGGCCAACGTCCTGACTTTC. Full variable domain (remainder filled in from reference TRBV2 and TRBJ2-6): EPEVTQTPSHQVTQMGQEVILRCVPISNHLYFYWYRQILGQKVEFLVSFYNNEISEKSEIFDDQFSVERPDGSNFTLKIRSTKLEDSAMYFCASSYHPGANVLTFGAGSRLTVL.

The chain employs TRBV6-5 and TRBJ1-1; D is perhaps TRBD1 (6 bases). This CDR3 contains 12 residues. Germline V gene data show CDR1 as MNHEY and CDR2 as SVGAGI. The ends were cut back, 6 bases at V and 5 bases at J, with 10 bases in the middle. The CDR3 reads CASRPGTTEAFF. CDR3 nucleotides: TGTGCCAGCAGGCCTGGGACAACTGAAGCTTTCTTT.

The J gene is TRBJ2-4, the V gene TRBV11-1, with TRBD2 identical over 7 bases. This CDR3 has 15 amino acids. The J segment lost 5 bases and the V segment lost 0 bases, leaving 4 bases of the junction unmatched. Germline CDR1 reads SGHAT; CDR2 reads FQDESV (reference sequence). The CDR3 loop is CASSLAGGPQNIQYF. CDR3 nucleotide sequence: TGTGCCAGCAGCTTAGCGGGAGGGCCCCAAAACATTCAGTACTTC.